This TCR beta chain was retrieved from a study of blood T cells in healthy people across ages. For the second PCR, which ran for about 6 to 12 cycles, a sample-barcoded 5' primer and a J-beta primer mix were used. TCRdb re-called the 5' RACE reads through MiXCR, storing one row per CDR3 protein. Of 1.5 million to 2 million distinct CDR3 sequences in the sample, 28% are singletons; the top ten hold 6.5% to 8.5%. This clonotype was observed a few times. This CDR3 comprises 17 residues. The J segment lost 3 bases and the V segment lost 4 bases, leaving 13 bases of the junction unmatched. Isolating PBMCs gave at least 7 million of these cells per sample. Extractions gave at least 6 micrograms of total RNA per sample.

V gene TRBV12-3 or TRBV12-4 combines with J gene TRBJ2-3; 7 bases fit TRBD1. This sequence originates from a woman aged 25 to 45 in good health. Sequenced material: blood. CDR3 amino acids: CASSSNPTTTGTDTQYF. The CDR3 DNA sequence: TGTGCCAGCAGTTCCAACCCCACTACGACAGGGACAGATACGCAGTATTTT.